The rows below give T cell receptor beta chains drawn from one sample of a study of T-cell memory formation after mild COVID-19. TCRdb independently ran MiXCR on the 5' RACE reads; one entry per CDR3 protein. The repertoire holds 450,000 to 650,000 distinct CDR3 sequences, with 20% as singletons. Input material: PBMCs or a T cell subset sorted from them (not recorded which). All receptors come from an adult woman who had mild COVID-19 (a few samples of this study predate the infection). Cell type and time point are not known. The CDR3 runs from the conserved cysteine through the conserved F or W. The D gene is left open where the match is weak. Not all rows give a size; the values are once, few, many and, for expanded clones, a class.

NA	TRBV5-1	TRBJ1-1	NA	TGCGCCAGCAGCCTGTTCCCCAGGGCAGAGAACACTGAAGCTTTCTTT	CASSLFPRAENTEAFF
TRBD1	TRBV27	TRBJ2-5	NA	TGTGCCAGCAGTTTTACAGGGGTCAGGGAGACCCAGTACTTC	CASSFTGVRETQYF
NA	TRBV24-1	TRBJ2-2	few	TGTGCCACCAGTGATAACACCGGGGAGCTGTTTTTT	CATSDNTGELFF
NA	TRBV27	TRBJ1-5	few	TGTGCCAGCGCCATCTTTAGCAATCAGCCCCAGCATTTT	CASAIFSNQPQHF
NA	TRBV6-2/TRBV6-3	TRBJ1-1	NA	TGTGCCAGCAGTTACTCCCGCAGGGCGGGGAACACTGAAGCTTTCTTT	CASSYSRRAGNTEAFF
NA	TRBV30	TRBJ1-1	NA	TGTGCCTGGAGTCTCACCTTGAACACTGAAGCTTTCTTT	CAWSLTLNTEAFF
NA	TRBV12-3/TRBV12-4	TRBJ2-1	NA	TGTGCCAGCAGTCGAGACGACTCCTGGCGGTTCTTC	CASSRDDSWRFF
NA	TRBV18	TRBJ2-4	NA	TGTGCCAGCTCACCAGGGTTTGTAAACATTCAGTACTTC	CASSPGFVNIQYF
NA	TRBV25-1	TRBJ2-1	few	TGTGCCAGCAGTGACCTGGGGAGGTCCCCGTCCTACAATGAGCAGTTCTTC	CASSDLGRSPSYNEQFF
TRBD1	TRBV6-5	TRBJ2-5	NA	TGTGCCAGCAGTCTAACGGGACAGGGCGAGGGGACCCAGTACTTC	CASSLTGQGEGTQYF
NA	TRBV20-1	TRBJ2-5	NA	TGCAGTGCTCCTAGGATGGAGACCCAGTACTTC	CSAPRMETQYF
NA	TRBV7-3	TRBJ2-1	NA	TGTGCCAGCAGCTTAAACACGGGCTTTGACAATGAGCAGTTCTTC	CASSLNTGFDNEQFF